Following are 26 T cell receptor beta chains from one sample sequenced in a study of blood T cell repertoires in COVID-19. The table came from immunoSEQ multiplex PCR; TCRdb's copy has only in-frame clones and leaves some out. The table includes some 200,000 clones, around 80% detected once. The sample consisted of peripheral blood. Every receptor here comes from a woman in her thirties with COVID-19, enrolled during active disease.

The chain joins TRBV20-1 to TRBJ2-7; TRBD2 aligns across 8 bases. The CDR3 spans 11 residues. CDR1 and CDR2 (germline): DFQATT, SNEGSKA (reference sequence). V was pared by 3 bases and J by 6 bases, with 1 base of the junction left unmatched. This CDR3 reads CSASGGGEQYF. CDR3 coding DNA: TGCAGTGCTAGCGGGGGGGGCGAGCAGTACTTC.

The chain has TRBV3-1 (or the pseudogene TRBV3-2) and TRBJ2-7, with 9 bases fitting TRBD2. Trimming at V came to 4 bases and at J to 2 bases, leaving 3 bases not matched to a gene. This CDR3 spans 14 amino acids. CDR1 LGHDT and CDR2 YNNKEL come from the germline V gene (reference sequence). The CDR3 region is CASSPTSGTYEQYF. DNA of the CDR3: TGTGCCAGCAGCCCGACTAGCGGTACCTACGAGCAGTACTTC.

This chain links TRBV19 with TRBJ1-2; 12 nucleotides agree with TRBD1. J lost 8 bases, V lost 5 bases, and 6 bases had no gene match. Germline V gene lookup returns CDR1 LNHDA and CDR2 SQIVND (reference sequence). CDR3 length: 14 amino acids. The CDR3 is CASSSSGTGGGYTF. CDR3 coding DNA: TGTGCCAGTAGTTCCTCCGGGACAGGGGGCGGCTACACCTTC.

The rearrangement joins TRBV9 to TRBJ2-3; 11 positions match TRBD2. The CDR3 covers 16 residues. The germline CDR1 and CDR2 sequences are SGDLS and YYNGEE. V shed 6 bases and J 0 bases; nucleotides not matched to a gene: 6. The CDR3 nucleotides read TGTGCCAGCACCTCTAGCGGGGGGTGGAGCACAGATACGCAGTATTTT. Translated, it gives CASTSSGGWSTDTQYF. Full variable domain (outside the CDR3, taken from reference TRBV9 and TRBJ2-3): DSGVTQTPKHLITATGQRVTLRCSPRSGDLSVYWYQQSLDQGLQFLIQYYNGEERAKGNILERFSAQQFPDLHSELNLSSLELGDSALYFCASTSSGGWSTDTQYFGPGTRLTVL.

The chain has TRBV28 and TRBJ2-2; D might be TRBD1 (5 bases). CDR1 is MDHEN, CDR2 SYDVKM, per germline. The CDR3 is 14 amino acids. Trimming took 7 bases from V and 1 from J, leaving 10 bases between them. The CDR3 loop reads CASKGLQNTGELFF. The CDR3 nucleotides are TGTGCCAGCAAGGGGCTCCAGAACACCGGGGAGCTGTTTTTT.

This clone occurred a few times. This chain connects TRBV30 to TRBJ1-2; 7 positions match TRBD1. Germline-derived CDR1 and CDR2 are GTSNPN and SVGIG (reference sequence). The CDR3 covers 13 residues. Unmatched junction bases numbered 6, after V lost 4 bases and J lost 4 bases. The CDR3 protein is CAWNRQGGYGYTF. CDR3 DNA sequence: TGTGCCTGGAACAGACAGGGAGGCTATGGCTACACCTTC.

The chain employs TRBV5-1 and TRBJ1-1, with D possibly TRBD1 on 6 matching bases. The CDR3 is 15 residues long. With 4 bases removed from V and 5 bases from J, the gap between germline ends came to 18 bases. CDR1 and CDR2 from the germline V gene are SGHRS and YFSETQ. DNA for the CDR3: TGCGCCAGCAGCACCGATGGGGGGGCAGGGACTGAAGCTTTCTTT. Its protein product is CASSTDGGAGTEAFF.

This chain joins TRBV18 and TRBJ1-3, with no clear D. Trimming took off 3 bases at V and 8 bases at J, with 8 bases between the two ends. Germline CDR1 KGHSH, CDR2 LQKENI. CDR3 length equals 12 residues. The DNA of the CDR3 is TGTGCCAGCTCACCGTCTCCGGACACCATATATTTT. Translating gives CASSPSPDTIYF.

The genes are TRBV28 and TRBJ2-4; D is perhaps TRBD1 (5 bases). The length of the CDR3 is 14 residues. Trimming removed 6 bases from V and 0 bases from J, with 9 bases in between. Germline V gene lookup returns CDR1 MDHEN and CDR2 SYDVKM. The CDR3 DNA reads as TGTGCCAGCAGGATAAGGGGAGCCAAAAACATTCAGTACTTC. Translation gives CASRIRGAKNIQYF. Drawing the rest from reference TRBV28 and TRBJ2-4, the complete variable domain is DVKVTQSSRYLVKRTGEKVFLECVQDMDHENMFWYRQDPGLGLRLIYFSYDVKMKEKGDIPEGYSVSREKKERFSLILESASTNQTSMYLCASRIRGAKNIQYFGAGTRLSVL.

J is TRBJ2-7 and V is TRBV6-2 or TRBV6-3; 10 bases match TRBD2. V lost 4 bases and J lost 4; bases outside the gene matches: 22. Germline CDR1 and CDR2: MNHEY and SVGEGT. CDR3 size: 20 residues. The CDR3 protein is CASSFVPGLARGRGGYEQYF. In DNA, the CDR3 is TGTGCCAGCAGTTTCGTTCCGGGACTAGCGAGGGGCAGGGGTGGATACGAGCAGTACTTC.

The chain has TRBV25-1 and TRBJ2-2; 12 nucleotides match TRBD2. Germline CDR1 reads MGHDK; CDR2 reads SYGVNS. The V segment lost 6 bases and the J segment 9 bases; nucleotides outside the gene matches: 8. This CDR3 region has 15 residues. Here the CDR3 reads CASSPRTSGERELFF. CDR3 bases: TGTGCCAGCAGCCCCCGGACTAGCGGGGAGCGGGAGCTGTTTTTT.

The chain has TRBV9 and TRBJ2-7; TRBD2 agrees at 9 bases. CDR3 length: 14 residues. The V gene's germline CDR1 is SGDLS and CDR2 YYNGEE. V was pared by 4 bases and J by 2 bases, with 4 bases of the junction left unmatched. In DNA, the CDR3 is TGTGCCAGCAGCAACAGCGGGGGGACCTACGAGCAGTACTTC. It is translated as CASSNSGGTYEQYF.

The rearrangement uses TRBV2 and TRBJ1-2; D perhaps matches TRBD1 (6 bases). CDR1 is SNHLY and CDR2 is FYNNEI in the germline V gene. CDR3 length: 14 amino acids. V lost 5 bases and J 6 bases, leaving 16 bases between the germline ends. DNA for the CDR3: TGTGCCAGCAGTAGTCGACAGGAGATGAATGGCTACACCTTC. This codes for CASSSRQEMNGYTF.

This CDR3 reads CASSEIVTSGSYEQYF. The CDR3 DNA reads TGTGCCAGCAGTGAGATAGTAACTAGTGGGTCCTACGAGCAGTACTTC. The V and J genes are TRBV6-1 and TRBJ2-7; perhaps TRBD2 as D (5 bases). Trimming shortened V by 3 bases and J by 1 base, and 16 bases separated the two germline ends. The CDR3 has 16 amino acids. Germline V lookup: CDR1 MNHNS, CDR2 SASEGT.

CDR3 in amino acids: CASSQVTDRTSGNTIYF. Written as DNA, the CDR3 is TGCGCCAGCAGCCAAGTGACAGACCGAACCTCTGGAAACACCATATATTTT. The V call is TRBV4-3, the J call TRBJ1-3; TRBD1 might be the D (5 bases). V was pared by 1 base and J by 0 bases, with 13 bases between. Germline V gene lookup returns CDR1 LGHNA and CDR2 YSLEER. The CDR3 totals 17 residues.

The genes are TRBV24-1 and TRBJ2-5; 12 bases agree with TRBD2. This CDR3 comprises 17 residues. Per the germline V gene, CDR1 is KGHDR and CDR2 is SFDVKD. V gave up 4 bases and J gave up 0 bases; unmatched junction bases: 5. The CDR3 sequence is CATSDPTSGGYQETQYF. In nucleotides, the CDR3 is TGTGCCACCAGTGACCCTACTAGCGGGGGGTACCAAGAGACCCAGTACTTC.

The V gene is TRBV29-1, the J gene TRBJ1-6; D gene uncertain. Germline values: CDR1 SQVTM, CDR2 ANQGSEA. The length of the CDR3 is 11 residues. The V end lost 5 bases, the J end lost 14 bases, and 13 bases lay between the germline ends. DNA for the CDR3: TGCAGCGTTCCGGTTGGAGGGTCCCTCCACTTT. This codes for CSVPVGGSLHF.

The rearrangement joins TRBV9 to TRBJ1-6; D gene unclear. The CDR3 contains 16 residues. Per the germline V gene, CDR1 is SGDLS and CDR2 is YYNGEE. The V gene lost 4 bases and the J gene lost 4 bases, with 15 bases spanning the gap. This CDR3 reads CASSSWEEGYNSPLHF. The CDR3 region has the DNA TGTGCCAGCAGCTCTTGGGAGGAGGGTTATAATTCACCCCTCCACTTT.

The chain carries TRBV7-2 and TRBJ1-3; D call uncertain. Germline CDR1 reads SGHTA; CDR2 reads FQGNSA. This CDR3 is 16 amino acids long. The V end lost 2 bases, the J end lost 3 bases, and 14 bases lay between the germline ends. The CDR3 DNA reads TGTGCCAGCAGCTTATGGTCAAGTCAGTTTGGAAACACCATATATTTT. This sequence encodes CASSLWSSQFGNTIYF.

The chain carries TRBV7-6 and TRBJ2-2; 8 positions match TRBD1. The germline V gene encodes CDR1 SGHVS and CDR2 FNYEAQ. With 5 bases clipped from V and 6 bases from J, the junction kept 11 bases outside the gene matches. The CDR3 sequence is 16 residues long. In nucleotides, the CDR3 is TGTGCCAGCAGCCCAGCTCCGGGACAGGCGGCCGGGGAGCTGTTTTTT. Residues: CASSPAPGQAAGELFF.

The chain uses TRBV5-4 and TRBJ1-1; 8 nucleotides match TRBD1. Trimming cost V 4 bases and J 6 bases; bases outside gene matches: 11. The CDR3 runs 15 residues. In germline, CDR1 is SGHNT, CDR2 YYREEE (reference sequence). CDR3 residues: CASSGPGTGFAEAFF. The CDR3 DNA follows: TGTGCCAGCAGCGGTCCCGGGACAGGATTCGCTGAAGCTTTCTTT.

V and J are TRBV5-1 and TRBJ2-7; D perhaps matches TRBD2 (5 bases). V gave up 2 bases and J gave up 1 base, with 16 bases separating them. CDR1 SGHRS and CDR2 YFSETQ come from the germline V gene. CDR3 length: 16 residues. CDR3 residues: CASSFTGRETSYEQYF. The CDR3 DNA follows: TGCGCCAGCAGCTTTACGGGAAGGGAGACTTCCTACGAGCAGTACTTC.

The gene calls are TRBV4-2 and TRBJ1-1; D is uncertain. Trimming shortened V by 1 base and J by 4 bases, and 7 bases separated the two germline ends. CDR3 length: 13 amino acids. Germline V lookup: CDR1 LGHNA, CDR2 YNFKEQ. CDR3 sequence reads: CASSQGAITEAFF. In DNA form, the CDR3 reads TGTGCCAGCAGCCAAGGAGCTATCACTGAAGCTTTCTTT.

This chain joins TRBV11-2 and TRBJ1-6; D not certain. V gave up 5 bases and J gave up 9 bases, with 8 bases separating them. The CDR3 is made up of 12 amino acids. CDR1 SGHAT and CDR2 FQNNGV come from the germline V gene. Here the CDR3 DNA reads TGTGCCAGCAGCCCAGAGGGTTCACCCCTCCACTTT. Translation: CASSPEGSPLHF.

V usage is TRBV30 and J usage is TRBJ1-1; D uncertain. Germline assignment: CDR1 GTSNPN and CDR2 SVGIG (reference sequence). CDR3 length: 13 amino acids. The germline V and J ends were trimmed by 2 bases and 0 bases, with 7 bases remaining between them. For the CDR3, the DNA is TGTGCCTGGAGTTACACTATGAACACTGAAGCTTTCTTT. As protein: CAWSYTMNTEAFF.

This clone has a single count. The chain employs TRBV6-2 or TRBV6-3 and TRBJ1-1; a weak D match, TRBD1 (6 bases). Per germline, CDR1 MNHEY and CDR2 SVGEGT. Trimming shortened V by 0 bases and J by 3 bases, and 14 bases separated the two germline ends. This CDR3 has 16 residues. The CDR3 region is CASSYSDSKGDTEAFF. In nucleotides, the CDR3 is TGTGCCAGCAGTTACTCGGACAGCAAGGGGGACACTGAAGCTTTCTTT.